The clone carrying this T cell receptor beta chain was detected ten times or more. The use of a sample-barcoded 5' primer and a J-beta primer mix characterized a second PCR of about 7 to 12 cycles. TCRdb itself ran the 5' RACE reads through MiXCR, one entry per CDR3 protein. The sample carries 1.5 million to 2 million distinct CDR3 sequences, under 30% recorded once. Germline CDR1 and CDR2: MNHEY and SMNVEV (reference sequence). Trimming cost V 2 bases and J 5 bases; bases outside gene matches: 7. The CDR3 is made up of 15 amino acids. The data derive from a study of blood T cells in healthy people across ages.

This chain joins TRBV27 and TRBJ2-5; 8 positions match TRBD1. The sample was blood. The source of this sequence is a woman younger than 45 in good health. CDR3 sequence reads: CASSLRAGGRETQYF. In DNA form, the CDR3 reads TGTGCCAGCAGTTTAAGGGCAGGGGGCCGGGAGACCCAGTACTTC.